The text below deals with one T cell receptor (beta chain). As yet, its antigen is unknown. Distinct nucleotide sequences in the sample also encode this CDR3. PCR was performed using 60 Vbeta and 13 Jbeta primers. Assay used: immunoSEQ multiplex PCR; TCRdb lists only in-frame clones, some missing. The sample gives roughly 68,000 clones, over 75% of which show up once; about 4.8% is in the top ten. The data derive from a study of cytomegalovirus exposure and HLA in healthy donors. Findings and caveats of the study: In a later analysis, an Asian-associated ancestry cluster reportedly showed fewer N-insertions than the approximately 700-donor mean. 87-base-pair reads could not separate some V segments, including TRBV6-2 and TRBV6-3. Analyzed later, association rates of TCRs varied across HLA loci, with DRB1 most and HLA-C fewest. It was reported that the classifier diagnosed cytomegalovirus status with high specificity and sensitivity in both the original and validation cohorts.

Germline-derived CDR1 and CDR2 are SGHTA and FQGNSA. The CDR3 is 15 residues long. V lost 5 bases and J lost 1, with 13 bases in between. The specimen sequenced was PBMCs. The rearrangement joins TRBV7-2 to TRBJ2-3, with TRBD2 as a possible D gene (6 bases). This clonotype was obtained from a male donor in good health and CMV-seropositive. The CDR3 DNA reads TGTGCCAGCAGCCCAGATAGCGGAGGCACAGATACGCAGTATTTT. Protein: CASSPDSGGTDTQYF. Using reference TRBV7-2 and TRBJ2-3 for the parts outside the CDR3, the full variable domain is GAGVSQSPSNKVTEKGKDVELRCDPISGHTALYWYRQSLGQGLEFLIYFQGNSAPDKSGLPSDRFSAERTGGSVSTLTIQRTQQEDSAVYLCASSPDSGGTDTQYFGPGTRLTVL.